Listed below are T cell receptor beta chains from one sample, sequenced in a study of beta chain features in type 1 diabetes. TCRdb's copy holds only in-frame clones and misses some; the assay was immunoSEQ multiplex PCR. The profile shows just over 600,000 clones, 15% to 19% of them singletons. The sequenced sample consisted of naive CD4+ T cells from blood. These receptor sequences come from a young man in good health. Each CDR3 is given with its conserved first and last residue. A D gene is named only where the DNA matches it firmly. Rows may omit the clone size; those that give it use once, few, many or a size class.

D gene: TRBD1
V gene: TRBV7-3
J gene: TRBJ2-3
clone size: few
CDR3 protein: CASSYPGQGMAQYF
CDR3 DNA: TGTGCCAGCAGCTACCCGGGACAGGGGATGGCGCAGTATTTT

D gene: TRBD1
V gene: TRBV10-3
J gene: TRBJ1-1
clone size: NA
CDR3 protein: CAISEAQGRGEAFF
CDR3 DNA: TGTGCCATCAGTGAGGCACAGGGGCGGGGTGAAGCTTTCTTT

D gene: NA
V gene: TRBV7-2
J gene: TRBJ2-5
clone size: NA
CDR3 protein: CASVPTTRETQYF
CDR3 DNA: TGTGCCAGCGTCCCGACTACCCGGGAGACCCAGTACTTC

D gene: NA
V gene: TRBV29-1
J gene: TRBJ2-5
clone size: few
CDR3 protein: CSVRADQETQYF
CDR3 DNA: TGCAGCGTTCGGGCCGATCAAGAGACCCAGTACTTC

D gene: TRBD1
V gene: TRBV27
J gene: TRBJ2-1
clone size: NA
CDR3 protein: CASVRSQTGRTYNEQFF
CDR3 DNA: TGTGCCAGCGTACGATCTCAGACAGGGAGAACCTACAATGAGCAGTTCTTC

D gene: NA
V gene: TRBV7-2
J gene: TRBJ2-3
clone size: NA
CDR3 protein: CASSLGKRDTQYF
CDR3 DNA: TGTGCCAGCAGCTTAGGGAAAAGAGATACGCAGTATTTT

D gene: NA
V gene: TRBV9
J gene: TRBJ2-5
clone size: few
CDR3 protein: CASSVEVYQETQYF
CDR3 DNA: TGTGCCAGCAGCGTAGAGGTGTACCAAGAGACCCAGTACTTC

D gene: NA
V gene: TRBV30
J gene: TRBJ1-1
clone size: NA
CDR3 protein: CAWASGVTEAFF
CDR3 DNA: TGTGCCTGGGCATCAGGGGTGACTGAAGCTTTCTTT

D gene: NA
V gene: TRBV11-2
J gene: TRBJ1-4
clone size: NA
CDR3 protein: CASSDHSEKLFF
CDR3 DNA: TGTGCCAGCAGTGATCACAGTGAAAAACTGTTTTTT

D gene: TRBD1
V gene: TRBV5-1
J gene: TRBJ2-2
clone size: NA
CDR3 protein: CASSLTGQASNTGELFF
CDR3 DNA: TGCGCCAGCAGCTTGACGGGACAGGCCTCGAACACCGGGGAGCTGTTTTTT

D gene: TRBD1
V gene: TRBV7-9
J gene: TRBJ2-7
clone size: NA
CDR3 protein: CASSLGVAGGGEQYF
CDR3 DNA: TGTGCCAGCAGCTTAGGTGTGGCAGGGGGCGGCGAGCAGTACTTC

D gene: TRBD1
V gene: TRBV11-1
J gene: TRBJ2-6
clone size: NA
CDR3 protein: CASSYRTGGSGANVLTF
CDR3 DNA: TGTGCCAGCAGCTACCGGACAGGGGGCTCTGGGGCCAACGTCCTGACTTTC

D gene: NA
V gene: TRBV10-3
J gene: TRBJ1-1
clone size: NA
CDR3 protein: CAISESSGPNTEAFF
CDR3 DNA: TGTGCCATCAGTGAGTCTTCAGGGCCCAACACTGAAGCTTTCTTT

D gene: NA
V gene: TRBV5-6
J gene: TRBJ1-3
clone size: few
CDR3 protein: CASSLTGTGNTIYF
CDR3 DNA: TGTGCCAGCAGCTTGACAGGGACCGGAAACACCATATATTTT

D gene: NA
V gene: TRBV18
J gene: TRBJ2-3
clone size: NA
CDR3 protein: CASRPSTDTQYF
CDR3 DNA: TGTGCCAGTCGTCCGAGCACAGATACGCAGTATTTT

D gene: NA
V gene: TRBV9
J gene: TRBJ2-1
clone size: NA
CDR3 protein: CASSVGPYNEQFF
CDR3 DNA: TGTGCCAGCAGCGTAGGGCCGTACAATGAGCAGTTCTTC

D gene: NA
V gene: TRBV18
J gene: TRBJ1-3
clone size: NA
CDR3 protein: CASSPYEVSGNTIYF
CDR3 DNA: TGTGCCAGCTCACCATACGAGGTGTCTGGAAACACCATATATTTT

D gene: TRBD1
V gene: TRBV7-2
J gene: TRBJ2-5
clone size: NA
CDR3 protein: CASSRGQGAETQYF
CDR3 DNA: TGTGCCAGCAGCCGGGGACAGGGGGCTGAGACCCAGTACTTC

D gene: TRBD2
V gene: TRBV5-6
J gene: TRBJ2-3
clone size: NA
CDR3 protein: CASLRLTSDRADTQYF
CDR3 DNA: TGTGCCAGCTTAAGGCTGACTAGCGATCGGGCAGATACGCAGTATTTT

D gene: NA
V gene: TRBV9
J gene: TRBJ1-2
clone size: few
CDR3 protein: CASSVQGLGYTF
CDR3 DNA: TGTGCCAGCAGCGTTCAAGGGCTTGGCTACACCTTC